Shown below are 14 T cell receptor beta chains from a single sample sequenced in a study of OX40 agonist ivuxolimab in advanced cancers. Here immunoSEQ multiplex PCR was the method, and the copy in TCRdb shows in-frame clones only, minus some. The table lists over 85,000 clones, 90% of them singletons, with around 1.6% in the top ten. Sequences were derived from CD4+ or CD8+ T cells sorted from blood, sampled in a trial of the OX40 agonist ivuxolimab. These receptors came from an adult with an advanced solid tumor such as melanoma, head and neck, liver or kidney cancer.

The rearrangement joins TRBV7-2 to TRBJ2-3, with a weak D call TRBD2 (6 bases). The CDR3 extends over 16 amino acids. In germline, CDR1 is SGHTA, CDR2 FQGNSA. V lost 5 bases to trimming and J lost 2 bases, with 17 bases between them. CDR3 sequence: CASSAQRRALTDTQYF. CDR3 coding DNA: TGTGCCAGCAGCGCCCAGCGGAGGGCCCTCACAGATACGCAGTATTTT.

V is TRBV6-5 and J is TRBJ2-3; unclear D gene. CDR3 length: 16 residues. Germline-derived CDR1 and CDR2 are MNHEY and SVGAGI. Trimming pared 0 bases from V and 0 bases from J, leaving 10 bases between. The CDR3 sequence is CASSYSRRSSTDTQYF. CDR3 nucleotides: TGTGCCAGCAGTTACTCTCGACGCTCTAGCACAGATACGCAGTATTTT.

The CDR3: CASRDPRTGGNYGYTF. Here the CDR3 DNA reads TGTGCCAGCAGGGACCCTCGGACAGGGGGGAACTATGGCTACACCTTC. The rearrangement uses TRBV7-8 and TRBJ1-2; 10 bases align to TRBD1. Looked up from germline, CDR1 is SGHVS and CDR2 is FQNEAQ. Trimming took 6 bases from V and 2 from J; bases not matched to a gene: 9. CDR3 length: 16 residues. The full variable domain, its missing parts supplied by reference TRBV7-8 and TRBJ1-2, is GAGVSQSPRYKVAKRGQDVALRCDPISGHVSLFWYQQALGQGPEFLTYFQNEAQLDKSGLPSDRFFAERPEGSVSTLKIQRTQQEDSAVYLCASRDPRTGGNYGYTFGSGTRLTVV.

This sequence joins TRBV21-1 and TRBJ2-1; the table gives TRBD2 as D, unverified against the DNA. TRBV21-1 counts as a pseudogene. CDR3 length: 16 residues. The CDR3 sequence: CASSPVRTSGGNEQFF. The CDR3 DNA reads TGTGCCAGCAGCCCAGTTAGGACTAGCGGTGGGAATGAGCAGTTCTTC.

The chain links TRBV7-2 to TRBJ2-7; 10 bases agree with TRBD2. The CDR3 is 16 residues long. V shed 2 bases and J 0 bases; nucleotides not matched to a gene: 4. Germline V lookup: CDR1 SGHTA, CDR2 FQGNSA. In DNA, the CDR3 is TGTGCCAGCAGCTTAACTAGCGGGACCTTCTCCTACGAGCAGTACTTC. This sequence encodes CASSLTSGTFSYEQYF.

This chain links TRBV6-5 with TRBJ2-7; perhaps TRBD1 as D (5 bases). Germline CDR1 MNHEY, CDR2 SVGAGI. This CDR3 has 14 amino acids. V was shortened by 7 bases and J by 0 bases, with 13 bases between the two germline ends. CDR3 amino acids: CASKGQGNSYEQYF. The CDR3 nucleotides read TGTGCCAGCAAGGGGCAGGGCAACTCCTACGAGCAGTACTTC.

This clone was picked up a small number of times. This sequence joins TRBV7-8 and TRBJ2-5, with 9 bases matching TRBD1. The germline gives CDR1 SGHVS, CDR2 FQNEAQ. V shed 1 base, J shed 5 bases, and the junction held 5 bases outside the gene matches. This CDR3 comprises 15 residues. CDR3 DNA sequence: TGTGCCAGCAGCTTAGGGATACAGGGGGCGGAGACCCAGTACTTC. This codes for CASSLGIQGAETQYF.

This chain links TRBV7-9 with TRBJ2-3, with D possibly being TRBD1 (5 bases). This CDR3 has 14 amino acids. With 1 base removed from V and 8 bases from J, the gap between germline ends came to 13 bases. The germline V gene encodes CDR1 SEHNR and CDR2 FQNEAQ (reference sequence). The CDR3 reads CASSLEGQEPTQYF. The CDR3 nucleotides are TGTGCCAGCAGCTTAGAGGGGCAGGAACCTACGCAGTATTTT.

CDR3 DNA: TGTGCCAGCAGCTTCGGGACGAGCGGCTACAATGAGCAGTTCTTC. Its protein product is CASSFGTSGYNEQFF. V is TRBV7-2 and J is TRBJ2-1, with D possibly called TRBD1 or TRBD2 (5 bases each). The V and J ends lost 3 bases and 3 bases respectively, with 12 bases between them. From germline, CDR1 is SGHTA and CDR2 FQGNSA. The CDR3 length is 15 residues.

This clone occurred once. The rearrangement joins TRBV19 to TRBJ1-4, with TRBD1 as a possible D gene (5 bases). The V end lost 1 base, the J end lost 0 bases, and 9 bases lay between the germline ends. The CDR3 runs 16 residues. Germline CDR1 reads LNHDA; CDR2 reads SQIVND (reference sequence). The CDR3 loop reads CASSIVGGATNEKLFF. CDR3 DNA sequence: TGTGCCAGTAGTATAGTTGGGGGGGCAACTAATGAAAAACTGTTTTTT.

V and J are TRBV5-8 and TRBJ2-5, with TRBD1 as a possible D gene (5 bases). CDR1 is SGHTS, CDR2 YDEGEE, per germline. This CDR3 has 13 amino acids. Trimming pared 2 bases from V and 5 bases from J, leaving 10 bases between. CDR3 in amino acids: CASSFRAWETQYF. Here the CDR3 DNA reads TGTGCCAGCAGCTTCAGGGCATGGGAGACCCAGTACTTC. The full variable domain, its missing parts supplied by reference TRBV5-8 and TRBJ2-5, is EAGVTQSPTHLIKTRGQQATLRCSPISGHTSVYWYQQALGLGLQFLLWYDEGEERNRGNFPPRFSGRQFPNYSSELNVNALELEDSALYLCASSFRAWETQYFGPGTRLLVL.

The J gene is TRBJ2-7, the V gene TRBV7-6, with 13 bases that match TRBD2. Germline V CDR1 and CDR2: SGHVS, FNYEAQ. The ends lost 4 bases at V and 0 bases at J; junction bases unmatched: 12. The CDR3 spans 19 residues. The CDR3 bases are TGTGCCAGCAGCTCACCAACCGGGACTAGCGGGGTTAGCTCCTACGAGCAGTACTTC. It translates to CASSSPTGTSGVSSYEQYF.

The rearrangement joins TRBV7-8 to TRBJ2-7, with 11 bases identical to TRBD2. Germline V gene sequence: CDR1 SGHVS, CDR2 FQNEAQ. V lost 4 bases and J lost 3; bases outside the gene matches: 5. The CDR3 is 15 amino acids. This CDR3 reads CASSSGLAGLYEQYF. Written as DNA, the CDR3 is TGTGCCAGCAGCTCAGGACTAGCGGGCCTCTACGAGCAGTACTTC.

The J gene is TRBJ2-2, the V gene TRBV7-3, with D tentatively TRBD1 (5 bases). The germline V gene has CDR1 SGHTA and CDR2 FQGTGA. Trimming removed 3 bases from V and 0 bases from J, with 8 bases in between. The CDR3 length is 15 residues. CDR3 residues: CASSLDTTNTGELFF. The CDR3, as DNA: TGTGCCAGCAGCTTGGACACAACGAACACCGGGGAGCTGTTTTTT.